The text below deals with one TCR beta chain. This specimen comes from a study of blood T cell repertoires in COVID-19. About the research overall: There were acute and convalescent COVID-19 samples, and they came from the United States, Italy and Spain. T cells, B-cell-depleted T cells, or PBMCs supplied cDNA or gDNA.

TCRdb's table, derived via immunoSEQ multiplex PCR, lists solely in-frame clones and lacks some. Of 100,000 to 150,000 clones listed, 85% to 90% are singletons. Specimen: peripheral blood. The clonotype comes from a man older than 75 with active or convalescent COVID-19.

CDR3 sequence (DNA): TGTGCCAGTAGTTCACAGTACTTC. Protein sequence: CASSSQYF. The chain combines TRBV19 with TRBJ2-4; D unclear. CDR3 length: 8 residues. The germline V and J ends were trimmed by 5 bases and 13 bases, with 3 bases remaining between them. Germline V gives CDR1 LNHDA, CDR2 SQIVND (reference sequence).